This passage covers 20 T cell receptor beta chains from one sample sequenced in a study of control samples from healthy donors and cancer patients. Method: immunoSEQ multiplex PCR; TCRdb's copy keeps in-frame clones and lacks some. The repertoire holds about 54,000 clones, with around 97% as singletons. Sequencing used blood. The receptors were sampled from a woman aged 30 to 39 in good health.

The chain is built from TRBV28 and TRBJ1-1, with D perhaps matching TRBD1 (6 bases). This CDR3 is built from 14 residues. V was pared by 5 bases and J by 0 bases, with 10 bases between. CDR1 and CDR2 from the germline V gene are MDHEN and SYDVKM. The CDR3 loop reads CASSITGLNTEAFF. The CDR3 nucleotides are TGTGCCAGCAGTATAACAGGGCTGAACACTGAAGCTTTCTTT. Full variable domain (remainder filled in from reference TRBV28 and TRBJ1-1): DVKVTQSSRYLVKRTGEKVFLECVQDMDHENMFWYRQDPGLGLRLIYFSYDVKMKEKGDIPEGYSVSREKKERFSLILESASTNQTSMYLCASSITGLNTEAFFGQGTRLTVV.

The chain combines TRBV27 with TRBJ2-1, with TRBD2 identical over 11 bases. After removal of 4 bases from V and 6 bases from J, the junction contained 11 bases not matched to a gene. Looked up from germline, CDR1 is MNHEY and CDR2 is SMNVEV (reference sequence). CDR3 size: 17 residues. CDR3 DNA: TGTGCCAGCAGTTCGGGCAGGGGGCTAGCGGGGGGCAATGAGCAGTTCTTC. Translation gives CASSSGRGLAGGNEQFF.

This clone has just one count. The germline gene is not matched at one end of the junction; a read error may be the cause. The chain recombines TRBV19 with TRBJ1-1; no clear D gene. CDR1 LNHDA and CDR2 SQIVND come from the germline V gene (reference sequence). CDR3 length equals 16 residues. The CDR3 DNA is TGTGCCAGTAGCCTATCGTCGACCGCGGTGAAGACTGAAGCTTTCTTT. Amino acids: CASSLSSTAVKTEAFF.

The chain combines TRBV5-4 with TRBJ2-5, with TRBD2 matching over 10 bases. Germline V gene sequence: CDR1 SGHNT, CDR2 YYREEE (reference sequence). The CDR3 contains 15 residues. Trimming cost V 4 bases and J 5 bases; bases outside gene matches: 8. DNA for the CDR3: TGTGCCAGCAGCACACAGAGCGGGGGGGCGGAGACCCAGTACTTC. Amino acid sequence: CASSTQSGGAETQYF. Full variable domain (missing parts from reference TRBV5-4 and TRBJ2-5): ETGVTQSPTHLIKTRGQQVTLRCSSQSGHNTVSWYQQALGQGPQFIFQYYREEENGRGNFPPRFSGLQFPNYSSELNVNALELDDSALYLCASSTQSGGAETQYFGPGTRLLVL.

The sample holds one count of this clone. V usage is TRBV10-3 and J usage is TRBJ2-1; TRBD2 matches at 15 bases. The germline V gene encodes CDR1 ENHRY and CDR2 SYGVKD. The CDR3 is 19 amino acids. V gave up 2 bases and J gave up 4 bases; unmatched junction bases: 9. CDR3 amino acids: CAISERGLAGGNSYNEQFF. The CDR3 region has the DNA TGTGCCATCAGTGAGCGGGGACTAGCGGGGGGAAACTCATACAATGAGCAGTTCTTC.

The chain carries TRBV2 and TRBJ1-3; tentatively, D is TRBD1 (6 bases). CDR1 and CDR2 from the germline V gene are SNHLY and FYNNEI. This CDR3 is built from 15 residues. Trimming shortened V by 1 base and J by 3 bases, and 10 bases separated the two germline ends. The CDR3 spells CASSEEGTSGNTIYF. In nucleotides, the CDR3 is TGTGCCAGCAGTGAAGAGGGGACAAGTGGAAACACCATATATTTT. The full variable domain, in which reference TRBV2 and TRBJ1-3 provide the parts outside the CDR3, is EPEVTQTPSHQVTQMGQEVILRCVPISNHLYFYWYRQILGQKVEFLVSFYNNEISEKSEIFDDQFSVERPDGSNFTLKIRSTKLEDSAMYFCASSEEGTSGNTIYFGEGSWLTVV.

The chain combines TRBV28 with TRBJ1-5; no reliable D call. V dropped 5 bases and J dropped 0 bases, with 5 bases sitting between them. The CDR3 extends over 13 amino acids. Germline V gene data show CDR1 as MDHEN and CDR2 as SYDVKM. The CDR3 spells CASSRYSNQPQHF. CDR3 DNA sequence: TGTGCCAGCAGTAGGTATAGCAATCAGCCCCAGCATTTT.

V usage is TRBV19 and J usage is TRBJ2-7; TRBD1 matches at 8 bases. The length of the CDR3 is 15 residues. V lost 5 bases to trimming and J lost 0 bases; unmatched junction nucleotides: 6. Germline lookup yields CDR1 LNHDA and CDR2 SQIVND (reference sequence). The CDR3 is CASSPDRDGSYEQYF. In DNA form, the CDR3 reads TGTGCCAGTAGTCCGGACAGGGACGGCTCCTACGAGCAGTACTTC.

This clone was seen just once. The chain couples TRBV9 to TRBJ2-7; weak D call: TRBD1 (6 bases). CDR3 length: 14 residues. Trimming left V 0 bases short and J 0 bases short, with 7 bases between. The germline CDR1 and CDR2 sequences are SGDLS and YYNGEE. The CDR3 spells CASSVDRDSYEQYF. In nucleotides, the CDR3 is TGTGCCAGCAGCGTAGACAGGGACTCCTACGAGCAGTACTTC.

This clone occurred a few times. The rearrangement joins TRBV15 to TRBJ2-1; perhaps TRBD2 as D (5 bases). The length of the CDR3 is 17 residues. The germline CDR1 and CDR2 sequences are LNHNV and YYDKDF (reference sequence). Trimming shortened V by 3 bases and J by 7 bases, and 22 bases separated the two germline ends. CDR3 coding DNA: TGTGCCACCAGCAGTGAGGGAGCTTTAAACCTTATGAATGAGCAGTTCTTC. As protein: CATSSEGALNLMNEQFF.

This rearrangement joins TRBV12-3 or TRBV12-4 to TRBJ1-2; 7 bases are a match to TRBD1. V was clipped by 11 bases and J by 8 bases; unmatched bases: 8. The CDR3 runs to 11 residues. CDR3 protein: CALQGTDGYTF. The CDR3 region has the DNA TGTGCCTTACAGGGGACAGACGGCTACACCTTC.

J is TRBJ1-1 and V is TRBV7-3, with D unresolved. CDR1 SGHTA and CDR2 FQGTGA come from the germline V gene. The length of the CDR3 is 13 residues. V lost 5 bases and J lost 6, with 13 bases in between. CDR3 sequence (DNA): TGTGCCAGCAGCCTCTCGGCCGGGGCTGAAGCTTTCTTT. This gives the protein CASSLSAGAEAFF.

The chain links TRBV18 to TRBJ1-2, with D possibly being TRBD1 (5 bases). CDR1 KGHSH and CDR2 LQKENI come from the germline V gene. V lost 3 bases, J lost 4 bases, and 15 bases lay in between. The CDR3 is 15 amino acids. CDR3 in amino acids: CASSPRDGAGYGYTF. The CDR3 DNA reads TGTGCCAGCTCACCCCGGGACGGGGCCGGCTATGGCTACACCTTC.

This clone was seen a single time. This chain connects TRBV7-9 to TRBJ2-1; TRBD2 aligns across 13 bases. The germline gives CDR1 SEHNR, CDR2 FQNEAQ (reference sequence). V shed 3 bases and J 9 bases; nucleotides not matched to a gene: 2. This CDR3 region has 14 residues. The CDR3 sequence is CASSFGLAGAEQFF. CDR3 coding DNA: TGTGCCAGCAGCTTCGGACTAGCGGGAGCTGAGCAGTTCTTC.

J is TRBJ2-5 and V is TRBV3-1 (or the pseudogene TRBV3-2); perhaps D is TRBD1 or TRBD2 (6 bases each). Germline V gene lookup returns CDR1 LGHDT and CDR2 YNNKEL (reference sequence). The CDR3 consists of 13 residues. V was clipped by 4 bases and J by 2 bases, with 8 bases between them. CDR3 sequence: CASSRRGQETQYF. The CDR3 DNA follows: TGTGCCAGCAGCCGGAGGGGGCAAGAGACCCAGTACTTC.

This chain uses TRBV7-9 with TRBJ1-2; D is uncertain. Per the germline V gene, CDR1 is SEHNR and CDR2 is FQNEAQ (reference sequence). Trimming stripped 2 bases from V and 0 bases from J, with 10 bases between. This CDR3 is 15 amino acids long. The CDR3 bases are TGTGCCAGCAGCTTATTCGACGGAGCTAACTATGGCTACACCTTC. Translating gives CASSLFDGANYGYTF.

The chain carries TRBV28 and TRBJ1-5; no definite D call. CDR1 and CDR2 (germline): MDHEN, SYDVKM. This CDR3 spans 16 amino acids. Trimming left V 2 bases short and J 2 bases short, with 13 bases between. The CDR3 nucleotides read TGTGCCAGCAGTTTAGTGGAGGGAGTGGGCAATCAGCCCCAGCATTTT. Translating gives CASSLVEGVGNQPQHF.

The V and J genes are TRBV5-4 and TRBJ2-7; D is perhaps TRBD1 (8 bases). CDR3 length: 15 amino acids. Germline V gives CDR1 SGHNT, CDR2 YYREEE (reference sequence). With 1 base removed from V and 5 bases from J, the gap between germline ends came to 16 bases. CDR3 amino acids: CASSLFLQGGNEQYF. DNA of the CDR3: TGTGCCAGCAGCTTGTTTCTACAGGGGGGGAACGAGCAGTACTTC.

The rearrangement joins TRBV11-2 to TRBJ2-1; TRBD1 agrees at 7 bases. The CDR3 spans 13 residues. V shed 0 bases and J 15 bases; nucleotides not matched to a gene: 8. Germline loops: CDR1 SGHAT, CDR2 FQNNGV. The DNA for the CDR3 is TGTGCCAGCAGCTTAGACTCCCGGGACAGCACGTTCTTC. Its protein is CASSLDSRDSTFF.

The chain combines TRBV3-1 (or the pseudogene TRBV3-2) with TRBJ1-1, with D unclear. V lost 6 bases, J lost 1 base, and 15 bases lay in between. Germline V lookup: CDR1 LGHDT, CDR2 YNNKEL (reference sequence). The CDR3 is 15 amino acids. Here the CDR3 DNA reads TGTGCCAGCAGACTTGGATCTCTAACGAACACTGAAGCTTTCTTT. Its translation: CASRLGSLTNTEAFF.